A single sample is the source of the 29 T cell receptor beta chains below, sequenced in a study of T cell repertoires in cytomegalovirus infection. TCRdb called the reads again in MiXCR, with one record for every CDR3 protein. The table records roughly 230,000 distinct CDR3 sequences, roughly 6.5% of them present only once. The sequencing input was PBMCs. All receptors derive from a human donor in good health (CMV status not recorded). Some clones in this sample may be carry-over from other donors' samples.

This clonotype came up many times. The J gene is TRBJ1-1, the V gene TRBV19; no reliable D call. The germline CDR1 and CDR2 sequences are LNHDA and SQIVND (reference sequence). The V gene lost 2 bases and the J gene lost 8 bases, with 9 bases spanning the gap. The CDR3 runs to 12 residues. This chain's CDR3 is CASSINQREAFF. In DNA form, the CDR3 reads TGTGCCAGTAGTATAAATCAGAGGGAAGCTTTCTTT. The whole variable domain, remainder taken from reference TRBV19 and TRBJ1-1, is DGGITQSPKYLFRKEGQNVTLSCEQNLNHDAMYWYRQDPGQGLRLIYYSQIVNDFQKGDIAEGYSVSREKKESFPLTVTSAQKNPTAFYLCASSINQREAFFGQGTRLTVV.

This clonotype has only a few counts. The chain has TRBV30 and TRBJ1-2; D is ambiguous. Trimming removed 2 bases at V and 3 bases at J, with 7 bases between. Germline CDR1 reads GTSNPN; CDR2 reads SVGIG (reference sequence). The CDR3 spans 12 residues. Written as DNA, the CDR3 is TGTGCCTGGAGTTTAACAGACTATGGCTACACCTTC. Its protein is CAWSLTDYGYTF.

In this sample, this clonotype turned up many times. V and J are TRBV6-6 and TRBJ2-2, with a weak D call TRBD1 (6 bases). Germline CDR1 reads MNHNY; CDR2 reads SVGAGI (reference sequence). This CDR3 contains 14 residues. V was clipped by 10 bases and J by 2 bases, with 14 bases between them. The CDR3 loop is CATSGTLNTGELFF. CDR3 sequence (DNA): TGTGCCACCTCCGGGACACTAAACACCGGGGAGCTGTTTTTT.

The V and J genes are TRBV24-1 and TRBJ2-2; the match to TRBD2 covers 11 bases. Germline-derived CDR1 and CDR2 are KGHDR and SFDVKD. The CDR3 covers 17 residues. J lost 1 base, V lost 3 bases, and 3 bases had no gene match. The CDR3 reads CATSDLTSGENTGELFF. CDR3 DNA sequence: TGTGCCACCAGTGATCTGACTAGCGGGGAGAACACCGGGGAGCTGTTTTTT.

This clonotype was seen ten or more times. The chain carries TRBV12-3 or TRBV12-4 and TRBJ2-7; TRBD1 might be the D (6 bases). The CDR3 has 12 amino acids. V lost 1 base, J lost 6 bases, and 7 bases lay in between. The CDR3 nucleotides are TGTGCCAGCAGTTTAGGCAGGGGCGAGCAGTACTTC. Its protein is CASSLGRGEQYF.

In this sample, this clonotype turned up many times. The chain uses TRBV7-3 and TRBJ1-1; possibly TRBD1 for D (6 bases). The V end was cut by 4 bases, the J end by 1 base, with 13 bases between. The CDR3 contains 15 residues. Germline values: CDR1 SGHTA, CDR2 FQGTGA. CDR3 nucleotide sequence: TGTGCCAGCAGCTCTCGAGGGGGGGGGAACACTGAAGCTTTCTTT. This sequence encodes CASSSRGGGNTEAFF.

The genes are TRBV9 and TRBJ2-6; tentative D call: TRBD1 (5 bases). This CDR3 spans 15 amino acids. Deletions cut 7 bases from V and 4 bases from J, with 15 bases between. The V gene's germline CDR1 is SGDLS and CDR2 YYNGEE. CDR3 sequence reads: CASRQASGGANVLTF. The DNA for the CDR3 is TGTGCCAGCCGGCAGGCCTCAGGGGGGGCCAACGTCCTGACTTTC. Complete variable domain (other parts from reference TRBV9 and TRBJ2-6): DSGVTQTPKHLITATGQRVTLRCSPRSGDLSVYWYQQSLDQGLQFLIQYYNGEERAKGNILERFSAQQFPDLHSELNLSSLELGDSALYFCASRQASGGANVLTFGAGSRLTVL.

This clonotype came up many times. A read error may account for a junction end that differs from germline. The chain is built from TRBV4-1 and TRBJ1-1; maybe TRBD1 (5 bases). In germline, CDR1 is MGHRA, CDR2 YSYEKL. The CDR3 contains 13 residues. CDR3 DNA sequence: TGCGCCAGCAGCCAAGAACGGGGCTGGAGCAGGCAGTTT. Its protein product is CASSQERGWSRQF.

This clonotype was counted ten times or more. The V gene is TRBV28, the J gene TRBJ2-1, with TRBD1 matching 7 bases. J was trimmed by 5 bases and V by 8 bases; bases with no gene match: 18. This CDR3 contains 17 residues. Germline values: CDR1 MDHEN, CDR2 SYDVKM. CDR3 sequence: CASSLGPGGTNDNEQFF. In nucleotides, the CDR3 is TGTGCCAGCTCCTTAGGCCCAGGGGGTACAAACGACAATGAGCAGTTCTTC.

This clonotype came up many times. The chain recombines TRBV7-6 with TRBJ2-1; D is perhaps TRBD1 (8 bases). Trimming pared 5 bases from V and 3 bases from J, leaving 20 bases between. Germline-derived CDR1 and CDR2 are SGHVS and FNYEAQ. The CDR3 runs 17 residues. The CDR3 region is CASSLTGGGTLYNEQFF. The CDR3 DNA reads as TGTGCCAGCAGCCTCACAGGGGGGGGCACCCTCTACAATGAGCAGTTCTTC.

The chain uses TRBV5-1 and TRBJ1-2, with D uncertain. This CDR3 is 14 amino acids long. Germline V lookup: CDR1 SGHRS, CDR2 YFSETQ. V was shortened by 0 bases and J by 0 bases, with 6 bases between the two germline ends. The CDR3 bases are TGCGCCAGCAGCTTGGAAGCCACTAACTATGGCTACACCTTC. Residues: CASSLEATNYGYTF.

This clonotype was observed at least ten times. This rearrangement joins TRBV12-3 or TRBV12-4 to TRBJ2-1; 8 nucleotides match TRBD2. The CDR3 contains 16 residues. Germline trimming cut 5 bases from V and 0 bases from J; bases unmatched to any gene: 6. The DNA for the CDR3 is TGTGCCAGCAGTCAGAAGCGGGGGAGCTCCTACAATGAGCAGTTCTTC. It translates to CASSQKRGSSYNEQFF.

This clonotype was seen ten or more times. The V gene is TRBV4-3, the J gene TRBJ2-7, with D possibly TRBD1 on 6 matching bases. The CDR3 is 15 amino acids. Trimming pared 0 bases from V and 3 bases from J, leaving 12 bases between. CDR1 is LGHNA and CDR2 is YSLEER in the germline V gene. The CDR3 spells CASSQDKGQFYEQYF. CDR3 nucleotides: TGCGCCAGCAGCCAAGATAAAGGACAGTTCTACGAGCAGTACTTC.

This clonotype was recorded at least ten times. The chain employs TRBV7-9 and TRBJ1-6; 9 nucleotides agree with TRBD1. Looked up from germline, CDR1 is SEHNR and CDR2 is FQNEAQ (reference sequence). This CDR3 comprises 17 residues. Trimming at V came to 5 bases and at J to 6 bases, leaving 11 bases not matched to a gene. CDR3 amino acids: CASSPIKGTGLNSPLHF. Here the CDR3 DNA reads TGTGCCAGCAGCCCCATAAAAGGGACAGGGCTTAATTCACCCCTCCACTTT. Full variable domain (remainder filled in from reference TRBV7-9 and TRBJ1-6): DTGVSQNPRHKITKRGQNVTFRCDPISEHNRLYWYRQTLGQGPEFLTYFQNEAQLEKSRLLSDRFSAERPKGSFSTLEIQRTEQGDSAMYLCASSPIKGTGLNSPLHFGNGTRLTVT.

This clonotype showed up many times. V gene TRBV20-1 combines with J gene TRBJ1-1; tentative D call: TRBD1 (6 bases). The CDR3 runs to 11 residues. Germline-derived CDR1 and CDR2 are DFQATT and SNEGSKA (reference sequence). The V end was cut by 8 bases, the J end by 1 base, with 8 bases between. CDR3 in amino acids: CSTGQNTEAFF. The DNA for the CDR3 is TGCAGTACGGGACAGAACACTGAAGCTTTCTTT.

In its sample, this clonotype was seen many times. At one of its ends the junction is not consistent with the germline gene, which may arise from a read error. The genes are TRBV7-8 and TRBJ2-1, with 9 bases lining up with TRBD2. CDR1 is SGHVS and CDR2 is FQNEAQ in the germline V gene. The CDR3 is 17 amino acids. The CDR3 DNA is TGTGTCAGCAGCTTGTCGACGTTAGCGGGGGTTTACAATGAGCAGTTCTTC. It codes for CVSSLSTLAGVYNEQFF. Using reference TRBV7-8 and TRBJ2-1 for the parts outside the CDR3, the full variable domain is GAGVSQSPRYKVAKRGQDVALRCDPISGHVSLFWYQQALGQGPEFLTYFQNEAQLDKSGLPSDRFFAERPEGSVSTLKIQRTQQEDSAVYLCVSSLSTLAGVYNEQFFGPGTRLTVL.

This clonotype was detected a few times. This chain uses TRBV28 with TRBJ1-2; TRBD1 is a possible D gene (5 bases). V was trimmed by 5 bases and J by 4 bases, leaving 14 bases between them. The CDR3 is made up of 14 amino acids. Looked up from germline, CDR1 is MDHEN and CDR2 is SYDVKM. CDR3 bases: TGTGCCAGCAGTCGTCAATTAAGGGGCTATGGCTACACCTTC. Protein sequence: CASSRQLRGYGYTF.

This clonotype was counted many times. The V call is TRBV7-2, the J call TRBJ1-5; 7 positions match TRBD1. J was trimmed by 3 bases and V by 1 base; bases with no gene match: 3. Germline assignment: CDR1 SGHTA and CDR2 FQGNSA. CDR3 length equals 15 residues. Here the CDR3 reads CASSLEGQYNQPQHF. Written as DNA, the CDR3 is TGTGCCAGCAGCTTAGAGGGACAGTACAATCAGCCCCAGCATTTT.

This clonotype was picked up many times. This chain connects TRBV7-9 to TRBJ2-7, with D hard to call. V was pared by 5 bases and J by 4 bases, with 27 bases between. CDR3 length: 18 amino acids. In germline, CDR1 is SEHNR, CDR2 FQNEAQ (reference sequence). CDR3 in amino acids: CASSRMGTESSQRYEQYF. The CDR3 DNA follows: TGTGCCAGCAGCCGAATGGGCACCGAGTCATCTCAGAGGTACGAGCAGTACTTC.

The chain is built from TRBV4-3 and TRBJ2-7, with unresolved D. The CDR3 contains 15 residues. The ends were cut back, 0 bases at V and 6 bases at J, with 15 bases in the middle. CDR1 LGHNA and CDR2 YSLEER come from the germline V gene. CDR3 sequence: CASSQDVGFSLEQYF. DNA of the CDR3: TGCGCCAGCAGCCAAGATGTTGGCTTCAGCCTCGAGCAGTACTTC.

Ten or more counts support this clonotype. The rearrangement links TRBV7-9 to TRBJ1-1, with unresolved D. Trimming pared 5 bases from V and 0 bases from J, leaving 13 bases between. This CDR3 spans 15 amino acids. The germline V gene has CDR1 SEHNR and CDR2 FQNEAQ (reference sequence). The CDR3 DNA sequence: TGTGCCAGCAGCAAGGACGGAATCATGAACACTGAAGCTTTCTTT. As protein: CASSKDGIMNTEAFF.

There are many counts of this clonotype. The chain is built from TRBV7-2 and TRBJ2-2; 7 nucleotides align to TRBD1. Per germline, CDR1 SGHTA and CDR2 FQGNSA. The CDR3 is 19 residues long. J was trimmed by 2 bases and V by 2 bases; bases with no gene match: 14. CDR3 amino acids: CASSLRDRARAKNTGELFF. The CDR3 nucleotides read TGTGCCAGCAGCTTACGGGACAGAGCGAGAGCGAAAAACACCGGGGAGCTGTTTTTT. Full variable domain (outside the CDR3, taken from reference TRBV7-2 and TRBJ2-2): GAGVSQSPSNKVTEKGKDVELRCDPISGHTALYWYRQSLGQGLEFLIYFQGNSAPDKSGLPSDRFSAERTGGSVSTLTIQRTQQEDSAVYLCASSLRDRARAKNTGELFFGEGSRLTVL.

This clonotype was seen at least ten times. The chain carries TRBV7-9 and TRBJ1-1, with D perhaps matching TRBD1 (6 bases). This CDR3 is 14 amino acids long. Trimming took off 3 bases at V and 0 bases at J, with 8 bases between the two ends. Germline values: CDR1 SEHNR, CDR2 FQNEAQ (reference sequence). The chain's CDR3 is CASSLGAMNTEAFF. The CDR3 coding sequence is TGTGCCAGCAGCTTGGGGGCCATGAACACTGAAGCTTTCTTT. Looking up the rest from reference TRBV7-9 and TRBJ1-1 gives the full variable domain: DTGVSQNPRHKITKRGQNVTFRCDPISEHNRLYWYRQTLGQGPEFLTYFQNEAQLEKSRLLSDRFSAERPKGSFSTLEIQRTEQGDSAMYLCASSLGAMNTEAFFGQGTRLTVV.

This clonotype showed up many times. The chain combines TRBV7-2 with TRBJ1-6; 7 nucleotides align to TRBD1. Germline CDR1 reads SGHTA; CDR2 reads FQGNSA. Losses at the gene ends were 5 bases for V and 11 bases for J; bases not matched to a gene: 9. The CDR3 contains 14 residues. CDR3: CASSRDSAEPPLHF. As DNA, the CDR3 is TGTGCCAGCAGCAGGGACAGTGCAGAACCACCCCTCCACTTT.

In the case of this clonotype: The germline gene is not matched at one end of the junction; a read error may be the cause. DNA for the CDR3: TGTGCCAGCAGTTTAGGCGGGACGGTGGATTTT. Translating gives CASSLGGTVDF. This sequence joins TRBV12-3 or TRBV12-4 and TRBJ1-4; possible D gene TRBD1, 5 bases. The CDR3 sequence is 11 residues long.

This clonotype was seen many times. The DNA for the CDR3 is TGCAGCGTTGAAGAAAGTAGAACAGATCAAGAGACCCAGTACTTC. Protein sequence: CSVEESRTDQETQYF. J is TRBJ2-5 and V is TRBV29-1, with unresolved D. V was pared by 0 bases and J by 2 bases, with 13 bases between. Germline loops: CDR1 SQVTM, CDR2 ANQGSEA. The CDR3 has 15 amino acids.

There are many counts of this clonotype. The chain links TRBV7-2 to TRBJ2-2, with D possibly being TRBD2 (6 bases). CDR3 size: 16 residues. Germline CDR1 reads SGHTA; CDR2 reads FQGNSA. V lost 0 bases to trimming and J lost 4 bases, with 12 bases between them. The CDR3: CASSLAIGSRTGELFF. The CDR3 DNA reads as TGTGCCAGCAGCTTAGCAATCGGGAGCCGCACCGGGGAGCTGTTTTTT. Filled out from reference TRBV7-2 and TRBJ2-2, the complete variable domain reads GAGVSQSPSNKVTEKGKDVELRCDPISGHTALYWYRQSLGQGLEFLIYFQGNSAPDKSGLPSDRFSAERTGGSVSTLTIQRTQQEDSAVYLCASSLAIGSRTGELFFGEGSRLTVL.

This clonotype was found many times. This chain uses TRBV19 with TRBJ1-2, with unresolved D. CDR1 and CDR2 (germline): LNHDA, SQIVND (reference sequence). This CDR3 contains 14 residues. Deletions cut 7 bases from V and 3 bases from J, with 15 bases between. CDR3 DNA: TGTGCCAGTACCTTAGATTGGGCCGACTATGGCTACACCTTC. The encoded protein is CASTLDWADYGYTF.

The table lists this clonotype with many counts. This may be a read error: a much more frequent sequence differs by one nucleotide. The V gene is TRBV4-2, the J gene TRBJ2-2; D is uncertain. CDR1 and CDR2 from the germline V gene are LGHNA and YNFKEQ. Trimming stripped 5 bases from V and 4 bases from J, with 2 bases between. The CDR3 covers 11 residues. The CDR3 region has the DNA TGTGCCAGCAGCGGCACCGGGGAGCTGTTTTTT. Amino acids: CASSGTGELFF.